These 22 T cell receptor beta chains originate from one sample sequenced in a study of T cells in Graves' hyperthyroidism and ophthalmopathy. The investigators amplified TCR beta CDR3 regions from RNA transcripts. With the HTBI primer set, the TCR CDR3 went through a first round of RT-PCR. Each CDR3 protein gets one entry after TCRdb re-called the multiplex PCR reads with MiXCR. Here the sample spans hundreds of thousands of distinct CDR3 sequences, about 45% being singletons. The specimen sequenced was peripheral blood or thyroid tissue (not recorded which). Receptor source: an adult man with Graves' disease, either hyperthyroidism or ophthalmopathy (not recorded which).

Turning to this clonotype: Germline is not matched at one junction end, which may reflect a read error. J is TRBJ1-4 and V is TRBV2; 9 bases agree with TRBD1. The CDR3 sequence is 14 residues long. CDR1 and CDR2 (germline): SNHLY, FYNNEI. CDR3 region: CTSSPGTGHEKLFF. CDR3 coding DNA: TGTACCAGCAGCCCCGGGACAGGGCATGAAAAACTGTTTTTT.

The chain is built from TRBV2 and TRBJ1-4, with a tentative D call TRBD1 (6 bases). Germline loops: CDR1 SNHLY, CDR2 FYNNEI. The CDR3 covers 15 residues. V lost 5 bases to trimming and J lost 8 bases, with 18 bases between them. CDR3 region: CASSYSTGREEKLFF. DNA of the CDR3: TGTGCCAGCAGTTATTCAACAGGGAGAGAGGAAAAACTGTTTTTT.

This clonotype has just a few counts. The chain links TRBV7-9 to TRBJ1-6; D is perhaps TRBD1 (5 bases). Germline-derived CDR1 and CDR2 are SEHNR and FQNEAQ (reference sequence). Trimming pared 3 bases from V and 7 bases from J, leaving 10 bases between. The CDR3 loop spans 14 amino acids. CDR3 amino acids: CASSFRGENSPLHF. The CDR3 bases are TGTGCCAGCAGCTTCCGAGGGGAGAATTCACCCCTCCACTTT. Based on the CDR3 plus reference TRBV7-9 and TRBJ1-6, the full variable domain is DTGVSQNPRHKITKRGQNVTFRCDPISEHNRLYWYRQTLGQGPEFLTYFQNEAQLEKSRLLSDRFSAERPKGSFSTLEIQRTEQGDSAMYLCASSFRGENSPLHFGNGTRLTVT.

This clonotype was found a few times. The CDR3 is CSVRGNYGYTF. CDR3 nucleotides: TGCAGCGTACGAGGGAACTATGGCTACACCTTC. This chain links TRBV29-1 with TRBJ1-2; D ambiguous. Trimming stripped 6 bases from V and 2 bases from J, with 7 bases between. The CDR3 consists of 11 residues. CDR1 SQVTM and CDR2 ANQGSEA come from the germline V gene.

The V gene is TRBV9, the J gene TRBJ1-4; 9 positions agree with TRBD1. The CDR3 spans 19 residues. J lost 0 bases, V lost 4 bases, and 13 bases had no gene match. Germline V CDR1 and CDR2: SGDLS, YYNGEE. CDR3 amino acids: CASSTRDRERPATNEKLFF. As DNA, the CDR3 is TGTGCCAGCAGCACCCGGGACAGGGAACGTCCCGCAACTAATGAAAAACTGTTTTTT.

The J gene is TRBJ2-2, the V gene TRBV5-1; maybe TRBD1 (5 bases). The germline V and J ends were trimmed by 1 base and 10 bases, with 17 bases remaining between them. Germline V gene sequence: CDR1 SGHRS, CDR2 YFSETQ. The CDR3 is made up of 15 amino acids. CDR3 region: CASSLSGPESEELFF. The CDR3 nucleotides read TGCGCCAGCAGCTTGTCAGGGCCGGAAAGTGAGGAGCTGTTTTTT.

This CDR3 reads CASSLSGRNSPLHF. The CDR3 bases are TGTGCCAGCAGCTTGTCCGGACGTAATTCACCCCTCCACTTT. This chain links TRBV7-8 with TRBJ1-6, with unresolved D. CDR1 is SGHVS and CDR2 is FQNEAQ in the germline V gene. This CDR3 is 14 amino acids long. The V gene lost 3 bases and the J gene lost 6 bases, with 9 bases spanning the gap.

In this sample, this clonotype turned up a few times. V and J are TRBV7-9 and TRBJ1-4; no firm D call. Trimming took off 4 bases at V and 8 bases at J, with 14 bases between the two ends. CDR1 and CDR2 (germline): SEHNR, FQNEAQ (reference sequence). The CDR3 loop spans 14 amino acids. CDR3 coding DNA: TGTGCCAGCAGCTCGAAAAAGGCCCTAGAAAAACTGTTTTTT. It is translated as CASSSKKALEKLFF.

This chain links TRBV29-1 with TRBJ2-5; 8 nucleotides align to TRBD2. Germline lookup yields CDR1 SQVTM and CDR2 ANQGSEA. V lost 7 bases, J lost 7 bases, and 14 bases stayed unmatched. The CDR3 is 14 residues long. CDR3 in amino acids: CSGEGASGLGTQYF. CDR3 coding DNA: TGCAGCGGAGAGGGTGCTAGCGGGTTGGGGACCCAGTACTTC. The full variable domain, its missing parts supplied by reference TRBV29-1 and TRBJ2-5, is SAVISQKPSRDICQRGTSLTIQCQVDSQVTMMFWYRQQPGQSLTLIATANQGSEATYESGFVIDKFPISRPNLTFSTLTVSNMSPEDSSIYLCSGEGASGLGTQYFGPGTRLLVL.

The genes are TRBV7-9 and TRBJ2-7, with 9 bases that match TRBD1. V gave up 5 bases and J gave up 3 bases; unmatched junction bases: 5. Germline V CDR1 and CDR2: SEHNR, FQNEAQ (reference sequence). This CDR3 comprises 14 residues. CDR3 residues: CASSPDRGGYEQYF. The CDR3 bases are TGTGCCAGCAGCCCGGACAGGGGAGGCTACGAGCAGTACTTC.

Notes on this clonotype: A much larger clone sits a single nucleotide away, making a read error possible. The genes are TRBV20-1 and TRBJ2-5, with D unclear. V lost 0 bases and J 6 bases, leaving 5 bases between the germline ends. Germline-derived CDR1 and CDR2 are DFQATT and SNEGSKA (reference sequence). This CDR3 spans 11 amino acids. In nucleotides, the CDR3 is TGCAGTGCTAGAGAAAGGCAGACCCAGTACTTC. This translates into CSARERQTQYF.

This clonotype showed up just a few times. CDR3 loop: CASSPGGGRNTF. The CDR3 DNA reads as TGTGCCAGCAGCCCTGGAGGGGGGAGGAACACCTTC. This rearrangement joins TRBV11-2 to TRBJ1-2; D is possibly TRBD1 (6 bases). Germline loops: CDR1 SGHAT, CDR2 FQNNGV. Trimming removed 5 bases from V and 12 bases from J, with 16 bases in between. The CDR3 has 12 amino acids.

The gene calls are TRBV20-1 and TRBJ1-5; D ambiguous. V lost 3 bases, J lost 3 bases, and 6 bases lay in between. This CDR3 has 12 amino acids. The V gene's germline CDR1 is DFQATT and CDR2 SNEGSKA (reference sequence). CDR3 protein: CSASGNNQPQHF. CDR3 DNA sequence: TGCAGTGCTAGCGGGAACAATCAGCCCCAGCATTTT.

The chain joins TRBV29-1 to TRBJ1-2, with D maybe TRBD1 (6 bases). The CDR3 is 11 residues long. The ends were cut back, 8 bases at V and 3 bases at J, with 10 bases in the middle. From germline, CDR1 is SQVTM and CDR2 ANQGSEA. CDR3 DNA: TGCAGCCGCCCAGGGGACTATGGCTACACCTTC. Translating it yields CSRPGDYGYTF. Full variable domain (remainder filled in from reference TRBV29-1 and TRBJ1-2): SAVISQKPSRDICQRGTSLTIQCQVDSQVTMMFWYRQQPGQSLTLIATANQGSEATYESGFVIDKFPISRPNLTFSTLTVSNMSPEDSSIYLCSRPGDYGYTFGSGTRLTVV.

This clonotype was detected a few times. This sequence joins TRBV6-5 and TRBJ2-7; 9 bases align to TRBD1. The germline gives CDR1 MNHEY, CDR2 SVGAGI. This CDR3 contains 15 residues. V was clipped by 8 bases and J by 6 bases; unmatched bases: 14. The CDR3 DNA is TGTGCCAGCCGGGATTCCGGGACAGGGATTTTCGAGCAGTACTTC. Translating gives CASRDSGTGIFEQYF.

This clonotype was recorded once. The chain links TRBV7-9 to TRBJ1-2; TRBD1 might be the D (5 bases). The germline CDR1 and CDR2 sequences are SEHNR and FQNEAQ (reference sequence). The V end was cut by 6 bases, the J end by 8 bases, with 16 bases between. The CDR3 covers 13 residues. The CDR3, as DNA: TGTGCCAGCAGTTCAGACAGAAGAAGCGGCTACACCTTC. Its protein product is CASSSDRRSGYTF.

J is TRBJ1-2 and V is TRBV29-1, with 9 bases aligning to TRBD1. CDR1 is SQVTM, CDR2 ANQGSEA, per germline. CDR3 length equals 13 residues. The junction had 9 bases not matched to a gene; V was cut back by 8 bases and J by 5 bases. CDR3 in amino acids: CSTSTGGSYGYTF. CDR3 bases: TGCAGCACATCAACAGGGGGCAGTTATGGCTACACCTTC.

The chain is built from TRBV20-1 and TRBJ2-7, with a tentative D call TRBD1 (7 bases). The length of the CDR3 is 12 residues. Looked up from germline, CDR1 is DFQATT and CDR2 is SNEGSKA (reference sequence). CDR3 in amino acids: CSYQGGSYEQYF. The CDR3, as DNA: TGCAGCTACCAGGGGGGCAGTTACGAGCAGTACTTC.

Points on this clonotype: This may be a read error: a much more frequent sequence differs by one nucleotide. The genes are TRBV29-1 and TRBJ2-7; D may match TRBD1 or TRBD2 (7 bases each). The CDR3 is made up of 13 amino acids. Germline CDR1 reads SQVTM; CDR2 reads ANQGSEA. The V end lost 3 bases, the J end lost 3 bases, and 12 bases lay between the germline ends. In DNA form, the CDR3 reads TGCAGCGTTGACCAGGGGGAGGGCTACGAGCAGTACTTC. Translating it yields CSVDQGEGYEQYF.

In its sample, this clonotype was seen once. The chain joins TRBV10-3 to TRBJ2-5, with TRBD1 matching over 10 bases. The junction had 13 bases not matched to a gene; V was cut back by 3 bases and J by 9 bases. The CDR3 length is 16 residues. Germline V gene lookup returns CDR1 ENHRY and CDR2 SYGVKD. The CDR3 DNA is TGTGCCATCAGTGACCCACGACAGGGGGCTGTAGGGGCCCAGTACTTC. Protein: CAISDPRQGAVGAQYF.

V and J are TRBV20-1 and TRBJ2-7; a possible D gene is TRBD2 (6 bases). This CDR3 spans 16 amino acids. In germline, CDR1 is DFQATT, CDR2 SNEGSKA (reference sequence). The V gene lost 2 bases and the J gene lost 2 bases, with 19 bases spanning the gap. CDR3 bases: TGCAGTGCTAGACCAGCACTAGCTAGCCGTCCCTACGAGCAGTACTTC. This gives the protein CSARPALASRPYEQYF.

This chain connects TRBV19 to TRBJ1-1; D uncertain. V lost 4 bases to trimming and J lost 11 bases, with 20 bases between them. CDR1 is LNHDA, CDR2 SQIVND, per germline (reference sequence). The CDR3 has 14 amino acids. The DNA for the CDR3 is TGTGCCAGTAGTAACTGGAGAGTCGAGGTATGGGCTTTCTTT. Translation: CASSNWRVEVWAFF.